The 27 T cell receptor beta chains given below trace back to one sample, sequenced in a study of beta chain features in type 1 diabetes. Notes on the study in general: A moderate, significant TCRB CDR3 shortening appeared in type 1 diabetes across four CD4+ subsets.

No cognate antigen is known for these TCRs. Expressed TCRB transcripts were sequenced because the entire RNA isolate underwent reverse transcription. Assay used: immunoSEQ multiplex PCR; TCRdb lists only in-frame clones, some missing. The profile covers 200,000 to 300,000 clones, with about a tenth appearing a single time and approximately 0.015% taken by the ten largest. Sequenced input: naive CD4+ T cells from blood. Source of these receptors: a man younger than 45 with type 1 diabetes.

The chain is built from TRBV5-1 and TRBJ1-1; TRBD1 matches 8 bases. With 4 bases clipped from V and 7 bases from J, the junction kept 6 bases outside the gene matches. The CDR3 totals 13 residues. Germline CDR1 SGHRS, CDR2 YFSETQ. The CDR3: CASSRTGKGEAFF. CDR3 nucleotides: TGCGCCAGCAGCCGGACAGGGAAAGGTGAAGCTTTCTTT.

This clone showed up just a few times. The rearrangement links TRBV7-2 to TRBJ1-6; 9 positions agree with TRBD1. The CDR3 runs to 16 residues. Germline assignment: CDR1 SGHTA and CDR2 FQGNSA. V shed 3 bases, J shed 3 bases, and the junction held 3 bases outside the gene matches. CDR3 amino acids: CASSFTGQGYNSPLHF. The CDR3 DNA sequence: TGTGCCAGCAGCTTTACGGGACAGGGCTATAATTCACCCCTCCACTTT.

V and J are TRBV9 and TRBJ1-6; 7 bases line up with TRBD1. This CDR3 comprises 15 residues. Per the germline V gene, CDR1 is SGDLS and CDR2 is YYNGEE. The J segment lost 7 bases and the V segment lost 5 bases, leaving 9 bases of the junction unmatched. The CDR3 here is CASSPGGRGNSPLHF. The CDR3 DNA is TGTGCCAGCAGTCCAGGGGGAAGGGGAAATTCACCCCTCCACTTT.

This clone was seen only a few times. The J gene is TRBJ2-1, the V gene TRBV7-9, with 7 nucleotides matching TRBD1. The junction had 12 bases not matched to a gene; V was cut back by 5 bases and J by 8 bases. Germline V CDR1 and CDR2: SEHNR, FQNEAQ (reference sequence). CDR3 length: 15 residues. The CDR3 loop reads CASSPTGFGRDEQFF. The CDR3 nucleotides are TGTGCCAGCAGCCCGACAGGGTTCGGACGGGATGAGCAGTTCTTC.

A few counts support this clone. This chain connects TRBV18 to TRBJ2-7; the match to TRBD1 covers 8 bases. The CDR3 extends over 16 amino acids. V lost 5 bases and J lost 7; bases outside the gene matches: 16. Germline V lookup: CDR1 KGHSH, CDR2 LQKENI. CDR3 nucleotides: TGTGCCAGCTCATTCAATTATGGGACAGGCGCGGGAGAGCAGTACTTC. Translated, it gives CASSFNYGTGAGEQYF.

This clone was counted between two and nine times. In nucleotides, the CDR3 is TGTGCCAGCAGTCCCCTGGGCCGGGAGCAGTACTTC. Translated: CASSPLGREQYF. The V and J genes are TRBV6-6 and TRBJ2-7, with no clear D. V lost 5 bases to trimming and J lost 7 bases, with 12 bases between them. In germline, CDR1 is MNHNY, CDR2 SVGAGI (reference sequence). The CDR3 totals 12 residues.

This chain connects TRBV6-5 to TRBJ2-1; 8 nucleotides match TRBD1. There are 15 residues in the CDR3. Germline-derived CDR1 and CDR2 are MNHEY and SVGAGI. Trimming removed 5 bases from V and 2 bases from J; junction bases left unmatched: 5. The CDR3 region is CASSRAGGAYNEQFF. The CDR3 DNA reads as TGTGCCAGCAGTCGCGCAGGGGGCGCCTACAATGAGCAGTTCTTC.

This clone came up a few times. The chain links TRBV7-9 to TRBJ1-6; no reliable D call. V shed 5 bases and J shed 10 bases, with 18 bases lying between them. Germline CDR1 is SEHNR and CDR2 is FQNEAQ (reference sequence). This CDR3 is built from 15 residues. CDR3 in DNA: TGTGCCAGCAGCCCCCTGACGGGAGGGAGATCACCCCTCCACTTT. Translating it yields CASSPLTGGRSPLHF.

The rearrangement joins TRBV4-1 to TRBJ1-6; D perhaps matches TRBD1 (6 bases). This CDR3 has 15 residues. Germline V CDR1 and CDR2: MGHRA, YSYEKL. Deletions cut 4 bases from V and 10 bases from J, with 17 bases between. As DNA, the CDR3 is TGCGCCAGCAGCCCGCAACAGGGCCCAAGCTCACCCCTCCACTTT. This gives the protein CASSPQQGPSSPLHF.

This clone occurred a few times. J is TRBJ2-7 and V is TRBV6-5; D uncertain. Germline V lookup: CDR1 MNHEY, CDR2 SVGAGI. V dropped 5 bases and J dropped 6 bases, with 14 bases sitting between them. CDR3 length equals 13 residues. The CDR3 DNA is TGTGCCAGCAGTCCCAACGGGTATCGCGAGCAGTACTTC. It translates to CASSPNGYREQYF.

A few counts support this clone. The J gene is TRBJ2-2, the V gene TRBV14; TRBD2 is a possible D gene (6 bases). The CDR3 has 14 amino acids. CDR1 is SGHDN, CDR2 FVKESK, per germline. The V end lost 6 bases, the J end lost 4 bases, and 12 bases lay between the germline ends. CDR3 residues: CASSRDWGTGELFF. In nucleotides, the CDR3 is TGTGCCAGCAGTCGGGACTGGGGCACCGGGGAGCTGTTTTTT.

DNA for the CDR3: TGTGCCAGCAGCTTAGGGGAGACAGGGCCCGGGGCCAACGTCCTGACTTTC. Translation gives CASSLGETGPGANVLTF. This chain joins TRBV7-9 and TRBJ2-6; 7 bases are shared with TRBD1. Germline assignment: CDR1 SEHNR and CDR2 FQNEAQ (reference sequence). The CDR3 totals 17 residues. The V and J ends lost 1 base and 4 bases, in that order; junction bases with no gene match: 7.

J is TRBJ2-7 and V is TRBV7-9, with 7 bases that match TRBD1. Germline V lookup: CDR1 SEHNR, CDR2 FQNEAQ (reference sequence). J lost 7 bases, V lost 5 bases, and 8 bases had no gene match. This CDR3 has 13 amino acids. The CDR3, as DNA: TGTGCCAGCAGCCGACAGGGAGTAGAGGAGCAGTACTTC. It specifies CASSRQGVEEQYF.

The chain combines TRBV5-1 with TRBJ1-1, with D perhaps matching TRBD1 (5 bases). This CDR3 has 13 amino acids. The germline V gene has CDR1 SGHRS and CDR2 YFSETQ. V lost 4 bases to trimming and J lost 5 bases, with 12 bases between them. The CDR3 loop is CASSITGITEAFF. The CDR3 nucleotides are TGCGCCAGCAGCATTACAGGAATTACTGAAGCTTTCTTT. Full variable domain (missing parts from reference TRBV5-1 and TRBJ1-1): KAGVTQTPRYLIKTRGQQVTLSCSPISGHRSVSWYQQTPGQGLQFLFEYFSETQRNKGNFPGRFSGRQFSNSRSEMNVSTLELGDSALYLCASSITGITEAFFGQGTRLTVV.

This clone showed up just a few times. V gene TRBV5-4 combines with J gene TRBJ2-7, with 11 bases lining up with TRBD2. Germline CDR1 reads SGHNT; CDR2 reads YYREEE (reference sequence). CDR3 size: 16 residues. The V segment lost 1 base and the J segment 4 bases; nucleotides outside the gene matches: 7. CDR3 residues: CASSLSSGGPIYEQYF. The CDR3 region has the DNA TGTGCCAGCAGCTTGTCTAGCGGGGGGCCCATATACGAGCAGTACTTC.

There are a few counts of this clone. The rearrangement links TRBV19 to TRBJ2-3; TRBD2 might be the D (6 bases). The CDR3 contains 13 residues. Trimming stripped 6 bases from V and 1 base from J, with 8 bases between. Germline V gives CDR1 LNHDA, CDR2 SQIVND (reference sequence). The CDR3 is CASRASGTDTQYF. As DNA, the CDR3 is TGTGCCAGTAGGGCTAGCGGCACAGATACGCAGTATTTT.

The CDR3 loop reads CATSRDGQFEQYF. In DNA form, the CDR3 reads TGTGCCACCAGCAGAGATGGGCAGTTCGAGCAGTACTTC. V is TRBV15 and J is TRBJ2-7; no clear D gene. The CDR3 is 13 amino acids. Germline V gene lookup returns CDR1 LNHNV and CDR2 YYDKDF (reference sequence). Trimming removed 0 bases from V and 6 bases from J, with 9 bases in between.

This clone appeared a few times. This chain uses TRBV23-1 with TRBJ1-5; weak D call: TRBD1 (6 bases). TRBV23-1 is designated an ORF whose function remains uncertain. The CDR3 loop spans 17 amino acids. Deletions cut 3 bases from V and 4 bases from J, with 19 bases between. DNA of the CDR3: TGCGCCAGCAGTCACGATGGGGGCGCCTTTGCAAATCAGCCCCAGCATTTT. The encoded protein is CASSHDGGAFANQPQHF.

This clone was counted between two and nine times. The genes are TRBV5-1 and TRBJ2-7; a weak D match, TRBD1 (5 bases). This CDR3 has 11 amino acids. V was pared by 5 bases and J by 6 bases, with 9 bases between. CDR1 SGHRS and CDR2 YFSETQ come from the germline V gene. The CDR3 coding sequence is TGCGCCAGCAGAAAAGGGGTCGAGCAGTACTTC. The encoded protein is CASRKGVEQYF.

This clone showed up just a few times. The chain links TRBV2 to TRBJ2-7; D might be TRBD1 (6 bases). CDR1 is SNHLY, CDR2 FYNNEI, per germline. The CDR3 contains 13 residues. Trimming removed 4 bases from V and 6 bases from J, with 13 bases in between. The CDR3 sequence is CASSVDSAAEQYF. CDR3 nucleotide sequence: TGTGCCAGCAGTGTGGACAGTGCAGCCGAGCAGTACTTC.

In the case of this clone: Other DNA sequences in the same sample also yield this CDR3. The V gene is TRBV18, the J gene TRBJ2-3; D is possibly TRBD2 (5 bases). Germline values: CDR1 KGHSH, CDR2 LQKENI. With 0 bases removed from V and 1 base from J, the gap between germline ends came to 8 bases. The CDR3 has 15 amino acids. CDR3 sequence reads: CASSPPGLGTDTQYF. The CDR3 DNA is TGTGCCAGCTCACCACCTGGACTCGGCACAGATACGCAGTATTTT.

This clone appeared a few times. This chain connects TRBV27 to TRBJ2-1; 14 bases fit TRBD2. J was trimmed by 4 bases and V by 9 bases; bases with no gene match: 14. The CDR3 is made up of 18 amino acids. Germline lookup yields CDR1 MNHEY and CDR2 SMNVEV (reference sequence). Here the CDR3 DNA reads TGTGCCAGTCGGACCCGGGGACTAGCGGGGGACCGGTACAATGAGCAGTTCTTC. As protein: CASRTRGLAGDRYNEQFF.

The chain has TRBV25-1 and TRBJ1-6, with D possibly TRBD1 on 5 matching bases. The CDR3 contains 15 residues. Trimming took 1 base from V and 7 from J, leaving 11 bases between them. Germline V gene sequence: CDR1 MGHDK, CDR2 SYGVNS. DNA of the CDR3: TGTGCCAGCAGTGAATCGGGGGGATTGAATTCACCCCTCCACTTT. Protein product: CASSESGGLNSPLHF.

This clone turned up a few times. The chain employs TRBV2 and TRBJ2-5, with 14 bases fitting TRBD2. CDR1 is SNHLY and CDR2 is FYNNEI in the germline V gene. This CDR3 comprises 16 residues. The trim removed 9 bases at V and 5 bases at J, leaving 11 bases unmatched. In DNA form, the CDR3 reads TGTGCCAGTCGGGGGACTAGCGGGGGAAGATGGGAGACCCAGTACTTC. This translates into CASRGTSGGRWETQYF.

This clone has only a few counts. This chain links TRBV5-1 with TRBJ2-5; D possibly corresponds to TRBD2 (6 bases). The V and J ends lost 3 bases and 6 bases respectively, with 18 bases between them. This CDR3 is 15 amino acids long. Per the germline V gene, CDR1 is SGHRS and CDR2 is YFSETQ. CDR3 coding DNA: TGCGCCAGCAGCTCGCCGGGGGTTGCGGGAAAGACCCAGTACTTC. Protein sequence: CASSSPGVAGKTQYF.

The DNA for the CDR3 is TGTGCCAGCAGTTTACTCCGGGGTACGCAGTATTTT. It codes for CASSLLRGTQYF. This chain links TRBV27 with TRBJ2-3; D perhaps matches TRBD2 (5 bases). CDR3 length: 12 amino acids. Trimming removed 2 bases at V and 8 bases at J, with 8 bases between. Germline values: CDR1 MNHEY, CDR2 SMNVEV (reference sequence).

This clone has a handful of counts. The chain uses TRBV12-5 and TRBJ2-1; 8 bases match TRBD1. The V gene's germline CDR1 is LGHNT and CDR2 FRNRAP. The V segment lost 3 bases and the J segment 8 bases; nucleotides outside the gene matches: 6. The CDR3 loop spans 14 amino acids. The CDR3 DNA reads as TGTGCTAGTGGTTTCCAGGACAGGGAGGATGAGCAGTTCTTC. Its protein product is CASGFQDREDEQFF.